This note documents a single T cell receptor beta chain sequence. Trimming left V 4 bases short and J 0 bases short, with 13 bases between. The V gene's germline CDR1 is SGHRS and CDR2 YFSETQ. The CDR3 is 15 amino acids. The data were obtained in a study of blood T cell repertoires in COVID-19. The wider study: Sites in the United States, Italy and Spain provided acute and convalescent COVID-19 samples. T cells, B-cell-depleted T cells, or PBMCs supplied cDNA or gDNA.

The data were produced by immunoSEQ multiplex PCR, yet TCRdb's version contains in-frame clones alone and is incomplete. The table shows roughly 87,000 clones, with about three quarters occurring only once. This sequence joins TRBV5-1 and TRBJ1-1, with D unresolved. Input material: peripheral blood. The receptor comes from a woman over 75 with acute or convalescent COVID-19. This CDR3 reads CASSEGLVVNTEAFF. The CDR3 nucleotides are TGCGCCAGCAGCGAGGGATTAGTTGTGAACACTGAAGCTTTCTTT.